This TCR beta chain was found in a study of blood T cell repertoires in COVID-19. Study summary: Samples taken during acute and convalescent COVID-19 were collected in the United States, Italy and Spain.

Either two negative PCRs, clearance, or symptom resolution qualified Cohort 3 donors as recovered. The CDR3 contains 16 residues. Germline V CDR1 and CDR2: SEHNR, FQNEAQ (reference sequence). V gave up 5 bases and J gave up 2 bases; unmatched junction bases: 8. Original processing methods: Amplified reference gene primers provided the basis for estimating nucleated cell counts. The protocol was immunoSEQ multiplex PCR, while the TCRdb copy is restricted to in-frame clones and leaves out a portion. Clone size and the V and J calls come from that table; the DNA yielded D and trimming. Of 350,000 to 400,000 clones listed, 85% to 90% are singletons.

The chain is built from TRBV7-9 and TRBJ2-3; TRBD1 matches at 9 bases. The specimen sequenced was PBMCs or T cells enriched from blood (not recorded which). This clonotype was sampled from a man between 18 and 29 years old who had recovered from COVID-19. In DNA, the CDR3 is TGTGCCAGCAGCCCTGCCCGGGACAGGGTCACAGATACGCAGTATTTT. Amino acid sequence: CASSPARDRVTDTQYF.